A single sample is the source of the 3 T cell receptor beta chains below, sequenced in a study of blood T cell repertoires in COVID-19. Here immunoSEQ multiplex PCR was the method, and the copy in TCRdb shows in-frame clones only, minus some. The sample shows around 52,000 clones, roughly nine tenths of them seen only once. Sequenced sample: peripheral blood. These receptors were obtained from a woman of 80 years or more with acute or convalescent COVID-19.

The chain couples TRBV7-9 to TRBJ1-4, with D possibly matching TRBD1 (5 bases). The germline V gene encodes CDR1 SEHNR and CDR2 FQNEAQ (reference sequence). The V gene lost 1 base and the J gene lost 9 bases, with 12 bases spanning the gap. This CDR3 is 14 amino acids long. The CDR3 sequence: CASSLGPGLQKLFF. The CDR3 nucleotides read TGTGCCAGCAGCTTAGGGCCAGGGTTGCAAAAACTGTTTTTT.

V usage is TRBV28 and J usage is TRBJ2-2; maybe TRBD1 (6 bases). Trimming left V 5 bases short and J 4 bases short, with 11 bases between. The CDR3 covers 14 residues. From germline, CDR1 is MDHEN and CDR2 SYDVKM. CDR3 sequence: CASSVGAGTGELFF. CDR3 nucleotide sequence: TGTGCCAGCAGTGTGGGGGCGGGCACCGGGGAGCTGTTTTTT.

The CDR3 coding sequence is TGCGCCAGCAGCTTACAGGGGGACGGATTCACAGATACGCAGTATTTT. It is translated as CASSLQGDGFTDTQYF. This rearrangement joins TRBV5-1 to TRBJ2-3, with 8 bases matching TRBD1. The CDR3 extends over 16 amino acids. J lost 2 bases, V lost 2 bases, and 7 bases had no gene match. Germline loops: CDR1 SGHRS, CDR2 YFSETQ.